The 10 T cell receptor beta chains in this list originate from one sample, sequenced in a study of CD4 T cells in relation to SARS-CoV-2 and coronaviruses. CD4+ T cells from unexposed donors were obtained before the COVID-19 pandemic (2011-2018). After approximately 10 days of culture, CD4+ T cells were isolated. The antigens of these receptors remain unknown. The method was immunoSEQ multiplex PCR; TCRdb's version includes in-frame clones alone and lacks a portion of them. The profile shows 19,000 or so clones, 70% to 85% of them singletons. Sequencing was carried out using CD4+ T cells from PBMCs, cultured in vitro. Every receptor here comes from a human donor in good health.

The J gene is TRBJ2-3, the V gene TRBV5-4, with D tentatively TRBD2 (6 bases). From germline, CDR1 is SGHNT and CDR2 YYREEE (reference sequence). The CDR3 sequence is 18 residues long. V dropped 4 bases and J dropped 1 base, with 22 bases sitting between them. CDR3 coding DNA: TGTGCCAGCAGCGGCATGGCGGGAATCCTTGCTGGCACAGATACGCAGTATTTT. It yields the protein CASSGMAGILAGTDTQYF.

This chain connects TRBV20-1 to TRBJ1-5; D unresolved. Germline CDR1 reads DFQATT; CDR2 reads SNEGSKA (reference sequence). There are 12 residues in the CDR3. Trimming took 3 bases from V and 1 from J, leaving 4 bases between them. CDR3 protein: CSASSSNQPQHF. The CDR3 DNA sequence: TGCAGTGCTAGTTCCAGCAATCAGCCCCAGCATTTT.

The V and J genes are TRBV6-5 and TRBJ2-2; D assignment may be TRBD1 or TRBD2 (6 bases each). V shed 0 bases and J shed 3 bases, with 8 bases lying between them. The CDR3 covers 15 residues. CDR1 is MNHEY and CDR2 is SVGAGI in the germline V gene. The CDR3 DNA sequence: TGTGCCAGCAGTTACTCGAGGGGGGACACCGGGGAGCTGTTTTTT. Residues: CASSYSRGDTGELFF.

The chain combines TRBV7-9 with TRBJ2-7; perhaps TRBD2 as D (6 bases). Looked up from germline, CDR1 is SEHNR and CDR2 is FQNEAQ (reference sequence). The V end lost 1 base, the J end lost 5 bases, and 21 bases lay between the germline ends. The CDR3 has 17 amino acids. CDR3 protein: CASSLDRSITSRHEQYF. CDR3 nucleotide sequence: TGTGCCAGCAGCTTAGACAGGAGTATCACTAGCAGACACGAGCAGTACTTC.

The CDR3 reads CASSQVRTGFQPQHF. DNA for the CDR3: TGCGCCAGCAGCCAAGTACGGACGGGGTTTCAGCCCCAGCATTTT. V and J are TRBV4-1 and TRBJ1-5; D ambiguous. The CDR3 runs to 15 residues. V lost 1 base, J lost 6 bases, and 13 bases lay in between. Germline CDR1 and CDR2: MGHRA and YSYEKL.

V gene TRBV14 combines with J gene TRBJ1-6; 10 bases align to TRBD1. CDR3 length: 15 amino acids. V gave up 2 bases and J gave up 7 bases; unmatched junction bases: 2. Germline loops: CDR1 SGHDN, CDR2 FVKESK. The CDR3, as DNA: TGTGCCAGCAGCCAAACGACAGGGGGCAATTCACCCCTCCACTTT. As protein: CASSQTTGGNSPLHF.

The chain's CDR3 is CANHNLASGLYEQYF. As DNA, the CDR3 is TGTGCCAACCACAACTTGGCTAGCGGCCTCTACGAGCAGTACTTC. The chain combines TRBV7-2 with TRBJ2-7, with 7 positions matching TRBD2. CDR1 and CDR2 from the germline V gene are SGHTA and FQGNSA. The CDR3 extends over 15 amino acids. V was clipped by 10 bases and J by 3 bases; unmatched bases: 15.

The chain joins TRBV2 to TRBJ2-1; TRBD2 matches at 8 bases. The CDR3 has 15 amino acids. Germline-derived CDR1 and CDR2 are SNHLY and FYNNEI. The V gene end was trimmed by 1 base and the J gene end by 5 bases; junction bases not matched to a gene: 4. CDR3 loop: CASSEGREDNNEQFF. As DNA, the CDR3 is TGTGCCAGCAGTGAAGGGCGGGAGGACAACAATGAGCAGTTCTTC.

The chain is built from TRBV5-1 and TRBJ2-5; 7 bases map to TRBD1. Germline-derived CDR1 and CDR2 are SGHRS and YFSETQ. The CDR3 is 14 amino acids. With 4 bases clipped from V and 4 bases from J, the junction kept 7 bases outside the gene matches. The CDR3 nucleotides are TGCGCCAGCAGCGTGACAGGGACGGGAGAGACCCAGTACTTC. Its translation: CASSVTGTGETQYF.

The gene calls are TRBV6-5 and TRBJ2-7; weak D call: TRBD1 (6 bases). The length of the CDR3 is 13 residues. The V end was cut by 8 bases, the J end by 3 bases, with 14 bases between. The germline V gene encodes CDR1 MNHEY and CDR2 SVGAGI. DNA for the CDR3: TGTGCCAGCCGGAGTACAGGGTACTACGAGCAGTACTTC. Amino acids: CASRSTGYYEQYF.